This T cell receptor (beta chain) was captured in a study of vaccination and CD4 T cells after COVID-19. Treatment defined: approximately nine-day PBMC culture with coronavirus spike peptide pools or control peptides (ViraFEST assay). Gathering of the CD4+ T cells, from the unexposed donor, took place before the COVID-19 pandemic (2011-2018). The Oncomine TCR Beta short-read assay sequenced DNA from cultured CD4+ T cells. TCRdb analysed the PCR reads with MiXCR anew, one entry per CDR3 protein. The sample holds more than 5,000 distinct CDR3 sequences, roughly 40% seen once. This clonotype occurred a few times. Its cognate antigen is unknown. Material: CD4+ T cells from blood, cultured in vitro. The receptor was isolated from a human donor in good health.

Written as DNA, the CDR3 is TGTGCCAGCAGCGAGCTGCCGGGACAGGGAATCCACGAGCAGTACTTC. It is translated as CASSELPGQGIHEQYF. The chain recombines TRBV7-3 with TRBJ2-7; 9 nucleotides agree with TRBD1. Germline V lookup: CDR1 SGHTA, CDR2 FQGTGA. Losses at the gene ends were 5 bases for V and 5 bases for J; bases not matched to a gene: 13. The CDR3 spans 16 residues.